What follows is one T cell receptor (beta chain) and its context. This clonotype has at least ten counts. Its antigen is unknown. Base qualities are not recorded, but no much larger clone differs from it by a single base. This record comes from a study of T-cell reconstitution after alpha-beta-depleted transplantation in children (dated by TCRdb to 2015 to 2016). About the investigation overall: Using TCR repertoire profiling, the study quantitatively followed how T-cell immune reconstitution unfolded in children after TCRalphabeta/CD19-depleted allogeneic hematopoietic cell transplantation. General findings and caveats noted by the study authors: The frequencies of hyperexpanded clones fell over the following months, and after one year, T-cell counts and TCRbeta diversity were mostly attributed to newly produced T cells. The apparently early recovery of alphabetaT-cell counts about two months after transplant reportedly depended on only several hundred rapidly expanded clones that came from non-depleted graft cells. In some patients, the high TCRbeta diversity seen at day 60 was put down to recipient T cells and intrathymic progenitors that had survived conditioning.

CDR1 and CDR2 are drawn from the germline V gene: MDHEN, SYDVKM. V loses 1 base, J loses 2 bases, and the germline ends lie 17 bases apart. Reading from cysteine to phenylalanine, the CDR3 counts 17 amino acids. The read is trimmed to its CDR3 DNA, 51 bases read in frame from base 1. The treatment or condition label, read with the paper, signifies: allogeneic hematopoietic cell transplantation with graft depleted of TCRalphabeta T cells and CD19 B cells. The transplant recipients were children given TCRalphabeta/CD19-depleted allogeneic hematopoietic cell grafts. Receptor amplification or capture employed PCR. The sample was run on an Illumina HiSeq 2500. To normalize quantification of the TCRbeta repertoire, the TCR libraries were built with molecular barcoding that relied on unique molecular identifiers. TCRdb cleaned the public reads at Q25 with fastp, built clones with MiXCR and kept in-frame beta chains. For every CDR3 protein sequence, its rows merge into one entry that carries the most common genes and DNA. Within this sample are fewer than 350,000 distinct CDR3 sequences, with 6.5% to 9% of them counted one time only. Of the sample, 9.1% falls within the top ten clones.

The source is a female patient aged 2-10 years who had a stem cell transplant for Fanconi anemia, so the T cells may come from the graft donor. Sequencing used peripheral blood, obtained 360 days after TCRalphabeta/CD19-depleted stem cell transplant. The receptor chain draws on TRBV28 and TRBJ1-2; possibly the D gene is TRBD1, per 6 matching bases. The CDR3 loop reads CASSLSKNRERNYGYTF. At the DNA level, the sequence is TGTGCCAGCAGTTTATCGAAAAACAGGGAAAGGAACTATGGCTACACCTTC.